This TCR beta chain was identified during a study of regulatory and conventional T cells in RAG deficiency. General observations from the study: These Omenn syndrome Treg sorts may hold peripherally activated cells instead. Other subsets showed roughly 9.9-fold reductions, but Treg unique TCR beta sequences fell 75 to 100-fold in these patients.

CDR1 and CDR2 from the germline V gene are LGHNT and FRNRAP. CDR3 size: 15 residues. Trimming took 5 bases from V and 4 from J; bases not matched to a gene: 9. As to this clone: Its antigen is not identified.

Blood CD4+ CD25-low CD127-high conventional T cells supplied the genomic DNA template. This table comes from immunoSEQ multiplex PCR, and its TCRdb copy is limited to in-frame clones, with some not included. The sample has 45,000 to 50,000 clones; about 87% are singletons. These same records also appear under a second study, on regulatory T cells. That report adds: Primers: 52 TRBV forward and 13 TRBJ reverse. Skewed V and J usage and few unique V-J pairs marked patient repertoires, most in Tregs.

Sequencing input: CD4+ effector T cells sorted from blood. The TCR comes from a human donor in good health. V is TRBV12-5 and J is TRBJ1-1; 8 bases fit TRBD1. The CDR3 region has the DNA TGTGCTAGTGGTCCCGGACAGGGTAGCGGCACTGAAGCTTTCTTT. Translated: CASGPGQGSGTEAFF. Using reference TRBV12-5 and TRBJ1-1 for the parts outside the CDR3, the full variable domain is DARVTQTPRHKVTEMGQEVTMRCQPILGHNTVFWYRQTMMQGLELLAYFRNRAPLDDSGMPKDRFSAEMPDATLATLKIQPSEPRDSAVYFCASGPGQGSGTEAFFGQGTRLTVV.